What follows are 6 T cell receptor beta chains derived from one specimen sequenced in a study of T cells in Graves' hyperthyroidism and ophthalmopathy. Amplified TCR beta CDR3 regions came from RNA transcripts. The HTBI primer set was used in a first-round RT-PCR of the TCR CDR3. TCRdb analysed the multiplex PCR reads with MiXCR anew, one entry per CDR3 protein. The data show more than 450,000 distinct CDR3 sequences, around 15% seen once. The sequenced material came from blood. The origin of the receptors is a woman aged 40 to 50 with Graves' hyperthyroidism.

This clonotype was recorded many times. The chain links TRBV20-1 to TRBJ2-5, with D possibly being TRBD2 (6 bases). The CDR3 has 14 residues. In germline, CDR1 is DFQATT, CDR2 SNEGSKA (reference sequence). V gave up 6 bases and J gave up 3 bases, with 17 bases separating them. CDR3 nucleotide sequence: TGCAGTGCCTCGATAGAGGAGCGGGAAGAGACCCAGTACTTC. Its protein is CSASIEEREETQYF.

The CDR3: CASSLVPPSDGYTF. In DNA form, the CDR3 reads TGTGCCAGCAGCTTAGTCCCTCCCTCCGATGGCTACACCTTC. V gene TRBV11-1 combines with J gene TRBJ1-2; D not certain. Deletions cut 1 base from V and 6 bases from J, with 12 bases between. The CDR3 is 14 residues long. Per the germline V gene, CDR1 is SGHAT and CDR2 is FQDESV (reference sequence).

This clonotype was observed many times. The chain has TRBV30 and TRBJ2-2; 7 bases match TRBD1. The V segment lost 1 base and the J segment 1 base; nucleotides outside the gene matches: 6. The CDR3 length is 16 residues. CDR1 GTSNPN and CDR2 SVGIG come from the germline V gene (reference sequence). CDR3 sequence: CAWSGVRTGNTGELFF. In DNA form, the CDR3 reads TGTGCCTGGAGTGGCGTCCGGACAGGGAACACCGGGGAGCTGTTTTTT.

This clonotype was seen repeatedly, ten times or more. The chain links TRBV12-3 or TRBV12-4 to TRBJ1-3; perhaps TRBD1 as D (6 bases). V lost 1 base and J 4 bases, leaving 11 bases between the germline ends. This CDR3 has 15 residues. CDR3 bases: TGTGCCAGCAGTTTAGGGGGGGCGGCCGGAAACACCATATATTTT. Translating gives CASSLGGAAGNTIYF.

The CDR3 loop is CASSYRARTDTQYF. The CDR3 bases are TGTGCCAGCAGTTACAGGGCCCGCACAGATACGCAGTATTTT. The rearrangement joins TRBV6-5 to TRBJ2-3; D gene ambiguous. This CDR3 comprises 14 residues. The V gene lost 2 bases and the J gene lost 1 base, with 7 bases spanning the gap. CDR1 is MNHEY and CDR2 is SVGAGI in the germline V gene.

The chain couples TRBV2 to TRBJ2-1; 13 bases fit TRBD2. CDR3 length equals 14 residues. Germline V gives CDR1 SNHLY, CDR2 FYNNEI. The ends lost 8 bases at V and 10 bases at J; junction bases unmatched: 8. The DNA of the CDR3 is TGTGCCAGCGAAGGGACTAGCGGGACTCGGGAGCAGTTCTTC. Translating it yields CASEGTSGTREQFF.